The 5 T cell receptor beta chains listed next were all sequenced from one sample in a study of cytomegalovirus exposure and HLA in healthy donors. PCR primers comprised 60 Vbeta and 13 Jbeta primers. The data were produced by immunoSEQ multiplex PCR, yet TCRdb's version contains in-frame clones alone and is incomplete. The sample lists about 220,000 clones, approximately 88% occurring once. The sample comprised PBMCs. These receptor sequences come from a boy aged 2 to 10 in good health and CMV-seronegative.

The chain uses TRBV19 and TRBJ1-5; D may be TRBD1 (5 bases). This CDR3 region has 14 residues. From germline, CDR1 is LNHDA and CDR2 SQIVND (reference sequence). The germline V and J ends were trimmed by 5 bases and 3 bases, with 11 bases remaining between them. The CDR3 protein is CASSQGGDNQPQHF. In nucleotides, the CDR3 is TGTGCCAGTAGTCAGGGAGGAGACAATCAGCCCCAGCATTTT.

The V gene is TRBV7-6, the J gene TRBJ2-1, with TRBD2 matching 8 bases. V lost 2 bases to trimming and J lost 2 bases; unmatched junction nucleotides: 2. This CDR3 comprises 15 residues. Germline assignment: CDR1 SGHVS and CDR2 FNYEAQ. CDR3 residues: CASSLSAGAYNEQFF. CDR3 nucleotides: TGTGCCAGCAGCTTATCAGCGGGGGCCTACAATGAGCAGTTCTTC.

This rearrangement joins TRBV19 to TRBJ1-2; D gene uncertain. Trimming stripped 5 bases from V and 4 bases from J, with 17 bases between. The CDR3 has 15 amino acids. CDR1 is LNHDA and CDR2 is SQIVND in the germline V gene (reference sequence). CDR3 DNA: TGTGCCAGTAGTTCGAGGGTGTTTACGAGCTATGGCTACACCTTC. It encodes CASSSRVFTSYGYTF.

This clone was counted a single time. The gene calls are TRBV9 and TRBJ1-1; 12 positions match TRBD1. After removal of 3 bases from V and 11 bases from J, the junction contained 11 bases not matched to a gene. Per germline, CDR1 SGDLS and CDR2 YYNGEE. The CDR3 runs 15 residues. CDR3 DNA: TGTGCCAGCAGCGCGGGGGGGACAGGGGGCGCCTCGGCTTTCTTT. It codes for CASSAGGTGGASAFF.

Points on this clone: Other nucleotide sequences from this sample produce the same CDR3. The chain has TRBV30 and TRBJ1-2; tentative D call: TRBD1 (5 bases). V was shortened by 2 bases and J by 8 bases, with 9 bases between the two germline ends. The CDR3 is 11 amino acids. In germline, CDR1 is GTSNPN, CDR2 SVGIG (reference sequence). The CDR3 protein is CAWSLGLGYTF. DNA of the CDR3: TGTGCCTGGAGTCTGGGGCTCGGCTACACCTTC. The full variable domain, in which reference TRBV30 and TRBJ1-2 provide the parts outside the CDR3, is SQTIHQWPATLVQPVGSPLSLECTVEGTSNPNLYWYRQAAGRGLQLLFYSVGIGQISSEVPQNLSASRPQDRQFILSSKKLLLSDSGFYLCAWSLGLGYTFGSGTRLTVV.